This T cell receptor (beta chain) was captured in a study of CD39 and CD103 CD8 tumor-infiltrating T cells. Looking at the study overall: Repertoire comparisons were shown for four patients, including a melanoma patient.

This CDR3 region has 17 residues. CDR1 MGHRA and CDR2 YSYEKL come from the germline V gene. Deletions cut 0 bases from V and 0 bases from J, with 14 bases between. This clone was counted between two and nine times. CD39 and CD103 defined DN, SP and DP subsets of CD3+CD4-CD8+CD45RA- TILs. Measured with immunoSEQ multiplex PCR; TCRdb has only the in-frame clones, and not every one. Of some 2,400 clones listed, under 85% are singletons. The TCR sequence derives from a human donor with head and neck squamous cell carcinoma. The sample consisted of CD39- CD103- CD8+ T cells sorted from the tumor. Subset: CD103-CD39- double-negative CD45RA- CD8 T cells. This chain uses TRBV4-1 with TRBJ2-5; either TRBD1 or TRBD2 may fit D (5 bases each). Here the CDR3 DNA reads TGCGCCAGCAGCCAAGATGGGCTTGAGGGGTACCAAGAGACCCAGTACTTC. Translating it yields CASSQDGLEGYQETQYF.